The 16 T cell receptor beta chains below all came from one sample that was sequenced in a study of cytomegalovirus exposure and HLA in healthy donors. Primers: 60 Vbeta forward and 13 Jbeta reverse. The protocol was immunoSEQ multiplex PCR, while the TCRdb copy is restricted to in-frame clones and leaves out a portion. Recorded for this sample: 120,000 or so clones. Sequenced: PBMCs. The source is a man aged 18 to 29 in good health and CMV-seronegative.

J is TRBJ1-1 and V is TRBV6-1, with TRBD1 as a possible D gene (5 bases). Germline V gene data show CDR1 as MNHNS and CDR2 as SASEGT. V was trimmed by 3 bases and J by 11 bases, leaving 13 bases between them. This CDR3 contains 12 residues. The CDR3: CASSDSPKGAFF. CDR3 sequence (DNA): TGTGCCAGCAGTGATTCCCCGAAGGGGGCTTTCTTT.

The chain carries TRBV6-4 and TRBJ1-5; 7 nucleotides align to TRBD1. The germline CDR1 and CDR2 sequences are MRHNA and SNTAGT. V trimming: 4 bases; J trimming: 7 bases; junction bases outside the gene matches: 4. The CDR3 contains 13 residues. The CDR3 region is CASSVSQGQPQHF. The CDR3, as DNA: TGTGCCAGCAGTGTGTCACAGGGGCAGCCCCAGCATTTT.

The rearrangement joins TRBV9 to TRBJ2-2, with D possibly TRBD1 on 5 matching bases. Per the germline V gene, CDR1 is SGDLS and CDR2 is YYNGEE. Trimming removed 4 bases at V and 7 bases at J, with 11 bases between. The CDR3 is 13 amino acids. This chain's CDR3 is CASSSTGDGELFF. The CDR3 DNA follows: TGTGCCAGCAGCTCCACAGGAGACGGGGAGCTGTTTTTT.

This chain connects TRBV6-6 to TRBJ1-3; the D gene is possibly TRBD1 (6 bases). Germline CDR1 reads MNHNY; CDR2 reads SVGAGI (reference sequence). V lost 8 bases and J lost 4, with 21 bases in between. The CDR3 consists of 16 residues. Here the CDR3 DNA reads TGTGCCAGCCTTGCCGATTCAGGGGTTAGAGGAAACACCATATATTTT. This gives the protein CASLADSGVRGNTIYF.

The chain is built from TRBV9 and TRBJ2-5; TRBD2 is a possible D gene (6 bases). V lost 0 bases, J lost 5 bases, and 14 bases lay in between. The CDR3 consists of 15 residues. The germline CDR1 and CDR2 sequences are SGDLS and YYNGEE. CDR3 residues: CASSVGGLLLETQYF. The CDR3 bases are TGTGCCAGCAGCGTAGGGGGACTCCTACTGGAGACCCAGTACTTC.

In DNA form, the CDR3 reads TGTGCCAGCACCCAAGGAGGGACAGGGGGCATCGAGCAGTACTTC. Translating it yields CASTQGGTGGIEQYF. V is TRBV6-1 and J is TRBJ2-7; TRBD1 aligns across 12 bases. This CDR3 is built from 15 residues. With V trimmed by 7 bases and J by 6 bases, 10 bases remained unmatched. Germline V gives CDR1 MNHNS, CDR2 SASEGT.

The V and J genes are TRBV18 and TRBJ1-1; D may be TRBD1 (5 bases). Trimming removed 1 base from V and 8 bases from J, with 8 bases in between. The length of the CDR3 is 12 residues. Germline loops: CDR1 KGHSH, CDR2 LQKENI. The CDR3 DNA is TGTGCCAGCTCACCACTGGACATAGAAGCTTTCTTT. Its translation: CASSPLDIEAFF.

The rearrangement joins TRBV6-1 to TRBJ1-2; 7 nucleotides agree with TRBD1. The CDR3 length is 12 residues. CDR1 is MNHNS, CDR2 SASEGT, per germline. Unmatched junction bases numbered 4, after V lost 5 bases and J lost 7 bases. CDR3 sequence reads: CASSFTGAGYTF. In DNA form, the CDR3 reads TGTGCCAGCAGTTTTACAGGGGCTGGCTACACCTTC.

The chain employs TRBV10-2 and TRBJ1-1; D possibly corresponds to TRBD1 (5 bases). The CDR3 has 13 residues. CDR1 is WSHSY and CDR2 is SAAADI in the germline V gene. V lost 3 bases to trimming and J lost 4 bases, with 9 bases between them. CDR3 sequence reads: CASSDRGATEAFF. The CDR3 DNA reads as TGCGCCAGCAGTGATAGGGGTGCCACTGAAGCTTTCTTT.

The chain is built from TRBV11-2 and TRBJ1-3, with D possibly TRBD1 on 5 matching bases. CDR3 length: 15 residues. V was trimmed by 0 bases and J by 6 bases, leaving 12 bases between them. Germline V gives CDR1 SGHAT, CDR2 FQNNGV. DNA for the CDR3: TGTGCCAGCAGCTTAGAAGGCGGGACCCAAAACACCATATATTTT. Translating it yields CASSLEGGTQNTIYF.

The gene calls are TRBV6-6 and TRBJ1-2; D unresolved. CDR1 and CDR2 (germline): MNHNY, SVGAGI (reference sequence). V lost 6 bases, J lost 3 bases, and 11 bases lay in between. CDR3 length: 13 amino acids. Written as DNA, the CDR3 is TGTGCCAGCAGGGGAGGACTGGACTATGGCTACACCTTC. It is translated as CASRGGLDYGYTF.

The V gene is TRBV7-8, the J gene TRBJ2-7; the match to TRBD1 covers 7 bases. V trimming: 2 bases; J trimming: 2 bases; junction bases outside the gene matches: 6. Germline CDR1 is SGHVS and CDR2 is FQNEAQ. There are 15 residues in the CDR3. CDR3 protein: CASSLMAGTAYEQYF. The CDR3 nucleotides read TGTGCCAGCAGCTTAATGGCCGGGACAGCCTACGAGCAGTACTTC.

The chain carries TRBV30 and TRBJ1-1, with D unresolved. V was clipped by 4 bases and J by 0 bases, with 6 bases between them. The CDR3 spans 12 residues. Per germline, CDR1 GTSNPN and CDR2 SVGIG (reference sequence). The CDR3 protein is CAWTPLNTEAFF. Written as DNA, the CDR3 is TGTGCCTGGACCCCATTGAACACTGAAGCTTTCTTT.

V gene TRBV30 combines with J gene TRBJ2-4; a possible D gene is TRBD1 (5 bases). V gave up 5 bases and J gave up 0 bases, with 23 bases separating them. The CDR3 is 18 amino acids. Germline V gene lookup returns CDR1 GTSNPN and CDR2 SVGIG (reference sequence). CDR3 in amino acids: CAWASPETEALAKNIQYF. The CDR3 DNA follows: TGTGCCTGGGCTTCCCCCGAGACAGAGGCCCTAGCCAAAAACATTCAGTACTTC.

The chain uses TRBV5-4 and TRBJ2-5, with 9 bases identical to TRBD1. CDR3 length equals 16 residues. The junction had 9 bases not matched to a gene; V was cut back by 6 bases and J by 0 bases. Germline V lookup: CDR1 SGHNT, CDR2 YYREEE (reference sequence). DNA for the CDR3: TGTGCCAGCAAGGGACAGGGTGCCCTATACCAAGAGACCCAGTACTTC. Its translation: CASKGQGALYQETQYF.

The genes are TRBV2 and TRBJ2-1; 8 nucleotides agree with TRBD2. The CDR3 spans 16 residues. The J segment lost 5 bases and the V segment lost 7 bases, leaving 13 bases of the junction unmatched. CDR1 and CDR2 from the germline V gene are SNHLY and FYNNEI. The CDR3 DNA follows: TGTGCCAGCATCTCAGGTCGGGGACTAGGACACAATGAGCAGTTCTTC. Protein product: CASISGRGLGHNEQFF.